This T cell receptor (beta chain) was sequenced for a study of CD8 T cells in ankylosing spondylitis (dated by TCRdb to about 2017). Study-wide context: The study set out to find disease-linked TCR variants by profiling T cell receptor beta repertoires in ankylosing spondylitis patients and healthy donors. Peripheral blood samples were taken, and synovial fluid was additionally collected from ankylosing spondylitis patients. The full study cohort comprised around 23 ankylosing spondylitis patients and about 110 healthy donors. The study at large found these results: Blood from ankylosing spondylitis patients appeared to be characterized by a TCR beta motif composed of about eight highly homologous amino acid variants. Some motif variants were previously reported in synovial fluid and blood of reactive arthritis patients, suggesting common disease-initiation mechanisms. The disease-linked clones were reported as significantly enriched in matched synovial fluid samples from ankylosing spondylitis patients. A CD8+ phenotype was shown by the disease-linked clones, which were found at relatively low frequencies in peripheral blood.

V lost 5 bases and J lost 4 bases; the stretch between them is 18 bases long. Its CDR3 holds 16 amino acids, cysteine through phenylalanine. Only CDR3 DNA is held: 48 bases, read in frame from base 1. Sequences SEHNR (CDR1) and FQNEAQ (CDR2) are obtained from the germline V gene (reference sequence). About this clonotype itself: No cognate antigen has been identified for it. Base qualities are not provided; no much larger clone lies one nucleotide away.

The sequencer was an Illumina HiSeq 2500. Quantitative 5'-RACE with molecular barcodes was the method used to prepare the TCR beta libraries. As for the original processing: Disease-linked TCR variants were identified with a new computational method built on a probabilistic model of VDJ rearrangement. In TCRdb, the public reads were trimmed at Q25 with fastp and aligned with MiXCR, with productive beta chains retained. Each CDR3 protein appears once, grouped with its most common genes and DNA. The V and J calls follow TCRdb's processing rather than the paper's. The sample table records some 300,000 distinct CDR3 sequences; less than 25% of these occur just once. The ten most abundant clones make up 3.5% to 4.5% of the sample.

The chain joins TRBV7-9 to TRBJ2-1, and possibly TRBD1, on 5 matching bases. The source material was blood, either unsorted or a sorted T cell fraction (not recorded which). The receptor comes from a female donor with ankylosing spondylitis or in good health (not recorded which). Read as DNA, the sequence is TGTGCCAGCAGCCGGGCGGTCTTAAACAGGTACAATGAGCAGTTCTTC. Its protein is CASSRAVLNRYNEQFF.